One sample yielded the 3 T cell receptor beta chains listed below, sequenced in a study of shared clonotypes between healthy human individuals. The assay was immunoSEQ multiplex PCR, and TCRdb's table has in-frame clones only and misses some. Altogether a few hundred thousand clones are present, around 80% being singletons, with the ten largest covering approximately 12%. The specimen sequenced was PBMCs. The receptors stem from a woman aged 35 to 49 in good health. Some clones in this sample may be carry-over from other donors' samples.

This chain uses TRBV7-8 with TRBJ1-1; D is ambiguous. Germline V CDR1 and CDR2: SGHVS, FQNEAQ. Trimming pared 1 base from V and 2 bases from J, leaving 8 bases between. CDR3 size: 14 residues. The CDR3 protein is CASSLGRGNTEAFF. CDR3 DNA: TGTGCCAGCAGCTTAGGACGGGGAAACACTGAAGCTTTCTTT.

Notes on this clone: One end of the junction fails to match germline, which may point to a read error. This rearrangement joins TRBV6-1 to TRBJ1-5, with a tentative D call TRBD1 (6 bases). Germline lookup yields CDR1 MNHNS and CDR2 SASEGT. The CDR3 is 16 amino acids. CDR3 DNA sequence: TGTGCCGGCAGTGAAGCTTCGGTCGGGGGCCATCAGCCCCAGCATTTT. It specifies CAGSEASVGGHQPQHF.

This chain's CDR3 is CSVEGSRQGLNYGYTF. CDR3 sequence (DNA): TGCAGCGTTGAAGGTTCTCGGCAGGGACTAAACTATGGCTACACCTTC. The chain links TRBV29-1 to TRBJ1-2; D is possibly TRBD1 (5 bases). Germline V lookup: CDR1 SQVTM, CDR2 ANQGSEA. V lost 1 base to trimming and J lost 2 bases, with 17 bases between them. The CDR3 runs 16 residues.